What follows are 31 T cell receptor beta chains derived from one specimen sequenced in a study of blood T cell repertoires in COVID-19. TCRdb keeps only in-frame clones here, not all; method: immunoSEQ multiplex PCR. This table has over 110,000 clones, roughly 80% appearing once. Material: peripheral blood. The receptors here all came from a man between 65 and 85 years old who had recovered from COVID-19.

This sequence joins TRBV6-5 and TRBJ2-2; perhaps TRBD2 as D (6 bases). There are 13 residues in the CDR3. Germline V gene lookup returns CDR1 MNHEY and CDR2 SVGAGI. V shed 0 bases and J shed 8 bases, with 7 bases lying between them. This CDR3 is CASSYSGGGELFF. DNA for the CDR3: TGTGCCAGCAGTTACTCGGGGGGTGGGGAGCTGTTTTTT.

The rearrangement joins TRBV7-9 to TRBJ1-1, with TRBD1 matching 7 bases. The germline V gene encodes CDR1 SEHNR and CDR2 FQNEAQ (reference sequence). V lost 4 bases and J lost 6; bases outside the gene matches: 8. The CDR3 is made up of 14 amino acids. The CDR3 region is CASSSGTARPEAFF. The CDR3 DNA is TGTGCCAGCAGCTCCGGGACAGCTCGTCCTGAAGCTTTCTTT.

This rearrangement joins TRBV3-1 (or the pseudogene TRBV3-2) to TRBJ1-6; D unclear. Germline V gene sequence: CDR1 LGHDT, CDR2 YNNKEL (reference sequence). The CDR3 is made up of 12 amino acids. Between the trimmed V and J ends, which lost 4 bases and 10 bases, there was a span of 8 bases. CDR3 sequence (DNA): TGTGCCAGCAGCCCCGGAGGGTCACCCCTCCACTTT. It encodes CASSPGGSPLHF.

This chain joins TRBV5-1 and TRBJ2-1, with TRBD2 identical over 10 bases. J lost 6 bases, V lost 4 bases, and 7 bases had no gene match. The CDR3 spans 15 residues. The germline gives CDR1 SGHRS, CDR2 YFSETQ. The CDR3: CASSIPSGSTNEQFF. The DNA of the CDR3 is TGCGCCAGCAGCATTCCTAGCGGGAGTACCAATGAGCAGTTCTTC. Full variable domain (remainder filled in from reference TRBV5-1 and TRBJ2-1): KAGVTQTPRYLIKTRGQQVTLSCSPISGHRSVSWYQQTPGQGLQFLFEYFSETQRNKGNFPGRFSGRQFSNSRSEMNVSTLELGDSALYLCASSIPSGSTNEQFFGPGTRLTVL.

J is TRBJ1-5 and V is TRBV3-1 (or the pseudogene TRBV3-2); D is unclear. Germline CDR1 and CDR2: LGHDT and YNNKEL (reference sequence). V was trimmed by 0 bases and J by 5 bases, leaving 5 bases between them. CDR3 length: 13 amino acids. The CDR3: CASSQDPDQPQHF. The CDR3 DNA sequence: TGTGCCAGCAGCCAAGATCCGGATCAGCCCCAGCATTTT.

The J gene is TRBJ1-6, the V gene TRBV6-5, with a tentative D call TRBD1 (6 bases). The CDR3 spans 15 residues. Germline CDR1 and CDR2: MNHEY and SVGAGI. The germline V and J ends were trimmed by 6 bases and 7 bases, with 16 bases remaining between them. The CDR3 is CASRPPGTTNSPLHF. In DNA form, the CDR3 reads TGTGCCAGCAGACCTCCCGGGACAACCAATTCACCCCTCCACTTT.

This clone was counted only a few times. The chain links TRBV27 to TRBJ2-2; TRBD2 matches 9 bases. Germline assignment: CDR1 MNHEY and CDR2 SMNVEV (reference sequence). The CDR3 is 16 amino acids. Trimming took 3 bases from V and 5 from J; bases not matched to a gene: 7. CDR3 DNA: TGTGCCAGCAGTTTGCCTAGCGGGACTTCAACCGGGGAGCTGTTTTTT. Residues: CASSLPSGTSTGELFF.

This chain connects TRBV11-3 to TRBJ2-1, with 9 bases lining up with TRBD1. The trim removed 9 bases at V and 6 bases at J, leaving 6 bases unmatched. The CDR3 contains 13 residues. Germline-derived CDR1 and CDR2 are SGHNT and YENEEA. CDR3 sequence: CARGTGRPNEQFF. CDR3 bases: TGTGCCAGAGGGACAGGGAGACCCAATGAGCAGTTCTTC.

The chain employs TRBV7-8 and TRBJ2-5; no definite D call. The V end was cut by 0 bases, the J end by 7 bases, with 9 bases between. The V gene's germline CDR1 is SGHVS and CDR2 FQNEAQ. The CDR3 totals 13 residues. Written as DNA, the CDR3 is TGTGCCAGCAGCTTAGCCGCCCCGGGGACCCAGTACTTC. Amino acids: CASSLAAPGTQYF.

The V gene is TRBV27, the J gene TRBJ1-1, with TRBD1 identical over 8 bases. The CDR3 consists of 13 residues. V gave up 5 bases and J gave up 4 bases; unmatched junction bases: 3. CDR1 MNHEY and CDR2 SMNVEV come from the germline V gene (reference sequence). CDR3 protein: CASSRQGSTEAFF. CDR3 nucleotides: TGTGCCAGCAGTCGACAGGGGAGCACTGAAGCTTTCTTT.

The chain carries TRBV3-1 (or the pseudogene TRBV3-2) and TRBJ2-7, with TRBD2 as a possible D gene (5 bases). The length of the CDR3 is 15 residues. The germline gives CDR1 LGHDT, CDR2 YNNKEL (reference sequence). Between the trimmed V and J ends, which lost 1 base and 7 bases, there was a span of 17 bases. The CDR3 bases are TGTGCCAGCAGCCAAGGGAGAAGGGTAACGGGGGAGCAGTACTTC. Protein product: CASSQGRRVTGEQYF.

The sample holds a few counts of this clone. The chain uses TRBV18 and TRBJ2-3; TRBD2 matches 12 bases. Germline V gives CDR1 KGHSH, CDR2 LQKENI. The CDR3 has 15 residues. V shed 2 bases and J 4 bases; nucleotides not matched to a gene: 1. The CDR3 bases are TGTGCCAGCTCACCAAGGACTAGCGGGGCAGATACGCAGTATTTT. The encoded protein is CASSPRTSGADTQYF.

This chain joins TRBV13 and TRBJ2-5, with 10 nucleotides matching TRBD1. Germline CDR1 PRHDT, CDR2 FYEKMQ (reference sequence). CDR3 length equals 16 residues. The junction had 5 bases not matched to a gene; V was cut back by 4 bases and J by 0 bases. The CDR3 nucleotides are TGTGCCAGCAGCTCTCTGGACAGGGGGAACCAAGAGACCCAGTACTTC. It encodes CASSSLDRGNQETQYF. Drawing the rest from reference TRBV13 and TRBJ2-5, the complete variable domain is AAGVIQSPRHLIKEKRETATLKCYPIPRHDTVYWYQQGPGQDPQFLISFYEKMQSDKGSIPDRFSAQQFSDYHSELNMSSLELGDSALYFCASSSLDRGNQETQYFGPGTRLLVL.

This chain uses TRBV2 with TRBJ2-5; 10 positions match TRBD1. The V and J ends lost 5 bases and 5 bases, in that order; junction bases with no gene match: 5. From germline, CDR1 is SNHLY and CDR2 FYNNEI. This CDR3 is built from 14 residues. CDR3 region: CASSWTGGTETQYF. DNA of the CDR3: TGTGCCAGCAGTTGGACAGGGGGGACGGAGACCCAGTACTTC.

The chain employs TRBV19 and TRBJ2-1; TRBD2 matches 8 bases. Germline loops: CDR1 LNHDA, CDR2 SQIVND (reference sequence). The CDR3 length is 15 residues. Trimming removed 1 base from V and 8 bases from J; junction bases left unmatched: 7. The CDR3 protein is CASSIAAGDGDEQFF. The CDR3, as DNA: TGTGCCAGTAGTATAGCAGCGGGAGACGGGGATGAGCAGTTCTTC.

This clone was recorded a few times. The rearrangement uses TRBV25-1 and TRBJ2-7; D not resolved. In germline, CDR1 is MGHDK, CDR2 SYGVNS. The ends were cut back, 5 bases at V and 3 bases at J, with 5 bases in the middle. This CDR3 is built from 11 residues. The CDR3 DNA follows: TGTGCCAGCAGTTGGCTCTACGAGCAGTACTTC. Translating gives CASSWLYEQYF.

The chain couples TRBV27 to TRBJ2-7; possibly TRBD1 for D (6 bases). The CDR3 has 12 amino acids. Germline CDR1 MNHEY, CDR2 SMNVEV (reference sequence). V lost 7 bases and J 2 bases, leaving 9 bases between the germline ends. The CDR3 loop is CASKDSTYEQYF. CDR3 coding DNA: TGTGCCAGCAAGGACAGCACCTACGAGCAGTACTTC.

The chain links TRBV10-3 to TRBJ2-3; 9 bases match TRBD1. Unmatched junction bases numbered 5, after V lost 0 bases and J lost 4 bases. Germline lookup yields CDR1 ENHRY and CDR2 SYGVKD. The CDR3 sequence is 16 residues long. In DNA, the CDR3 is TGTGCCATCAGTGAGTCCGGGACAGGGCTCGCAGATACGCAGTATTTT. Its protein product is CAISESGTGLADTQYF.

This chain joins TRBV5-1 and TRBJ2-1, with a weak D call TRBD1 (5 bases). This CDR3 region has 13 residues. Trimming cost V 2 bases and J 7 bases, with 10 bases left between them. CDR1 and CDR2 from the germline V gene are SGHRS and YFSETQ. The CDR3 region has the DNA TGCGCCAGCAGCTTAGGGGTTCAGAATGAGCAGTTCTTC. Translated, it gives CASSLGVQNEQFF.

For the CDR3, the DNA is TGTGCCAGCAGCCCCCGGGAGGCCTCCTACGAGCAGTACTTC. Residues: CASSPREASYEQYF. This chain connects TRBV11-2 to TRBJ2-7; TRBD2 matches 7 bases. The V and J ends lost 5 bases and 0 bases, in that order; junction bases with no gene match: 4. The CDR3 totals 14 residues. Germline loops: CDR1 SGHAT, CDR2 FQNNGV.

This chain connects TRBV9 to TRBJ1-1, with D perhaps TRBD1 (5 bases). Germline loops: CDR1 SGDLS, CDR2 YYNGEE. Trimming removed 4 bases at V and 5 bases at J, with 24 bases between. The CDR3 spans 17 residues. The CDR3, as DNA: TGTGCCAGCAGCCGGCTGGGGGGGTTCGCCCTGGGAACTGAAGCTTTCTTT. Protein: CASSRLGGFALGTEAFF.

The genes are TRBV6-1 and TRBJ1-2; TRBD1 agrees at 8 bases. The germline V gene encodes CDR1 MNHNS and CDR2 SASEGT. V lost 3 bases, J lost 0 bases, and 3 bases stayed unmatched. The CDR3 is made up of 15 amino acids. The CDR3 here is CASSEGTGPNYGYTF. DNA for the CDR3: TGTGCCAGCAGTGAGGGGACAGGTCCTAACTATGGCTACACCTTC.

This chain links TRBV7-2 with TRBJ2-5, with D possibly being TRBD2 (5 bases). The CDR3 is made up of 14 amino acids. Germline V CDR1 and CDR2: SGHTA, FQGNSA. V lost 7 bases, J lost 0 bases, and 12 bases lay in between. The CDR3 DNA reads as TGTGCCAGCAACCCGGGAAGGTACCAAGAGACCCAGTACTTC. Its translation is CASNPGRYQETQYF.

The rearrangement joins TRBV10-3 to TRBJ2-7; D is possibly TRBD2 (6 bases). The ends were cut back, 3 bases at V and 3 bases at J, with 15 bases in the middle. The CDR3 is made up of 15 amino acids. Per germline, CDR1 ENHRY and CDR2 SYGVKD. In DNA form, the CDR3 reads TGTGCCATCAGTGATTTGGGGGGTCTCGACTACGAGCAGTACTTC. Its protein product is CAISDLGGLDYEQYF.

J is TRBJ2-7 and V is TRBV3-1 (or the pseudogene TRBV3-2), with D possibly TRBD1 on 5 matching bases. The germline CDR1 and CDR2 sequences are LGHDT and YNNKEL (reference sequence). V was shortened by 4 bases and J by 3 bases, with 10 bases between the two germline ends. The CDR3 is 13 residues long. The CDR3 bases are TGTGCCAGCAGCCCCCGGCAGGGCTACGAGCAGTACTTC. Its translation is CASSPRQGYEQYF.

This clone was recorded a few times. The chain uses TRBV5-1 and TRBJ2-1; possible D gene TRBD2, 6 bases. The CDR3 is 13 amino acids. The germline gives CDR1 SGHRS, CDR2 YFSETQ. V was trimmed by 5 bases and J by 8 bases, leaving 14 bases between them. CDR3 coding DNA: TGCGCCAGCAGTTTTTTCTCGGGGGATGAGCAGTTCTTC. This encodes CASSFFSGDEQFF.

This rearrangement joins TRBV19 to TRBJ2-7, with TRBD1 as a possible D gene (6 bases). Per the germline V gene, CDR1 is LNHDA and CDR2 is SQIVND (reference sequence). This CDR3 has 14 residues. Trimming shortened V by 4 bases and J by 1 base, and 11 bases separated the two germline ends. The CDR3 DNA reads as TGTGCCAGTAGTACCGGACAGCTTTCCTACGAGCAGTACTTC. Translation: CASSTGQLSYEQYF.

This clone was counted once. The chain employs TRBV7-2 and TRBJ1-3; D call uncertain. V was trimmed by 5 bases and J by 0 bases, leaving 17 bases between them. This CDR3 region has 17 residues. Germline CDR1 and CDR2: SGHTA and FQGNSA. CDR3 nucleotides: TGTGCCAGCAGCCGGAGCTCAGACCCGAGCTCTGGAAACACCATATATTTT. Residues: CASSRSSDPSSGNTIYF.

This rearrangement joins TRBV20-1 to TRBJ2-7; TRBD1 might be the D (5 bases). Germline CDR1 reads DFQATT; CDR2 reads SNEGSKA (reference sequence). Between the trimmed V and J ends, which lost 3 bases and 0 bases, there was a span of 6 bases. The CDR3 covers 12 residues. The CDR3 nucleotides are TGCAGTGCTAGTCAGGGCTCCTACGAGCAGTACTTC. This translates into CSASQGSYEQYF.

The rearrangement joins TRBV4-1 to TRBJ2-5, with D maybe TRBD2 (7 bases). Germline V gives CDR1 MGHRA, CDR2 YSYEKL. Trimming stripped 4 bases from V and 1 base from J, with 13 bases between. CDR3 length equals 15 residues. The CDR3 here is CASSLKGGVQETQYF. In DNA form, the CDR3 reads TGCGCCAGCAGCCTAAAGGGGGGGGTCCAAGAGACCCAGTACTTC.

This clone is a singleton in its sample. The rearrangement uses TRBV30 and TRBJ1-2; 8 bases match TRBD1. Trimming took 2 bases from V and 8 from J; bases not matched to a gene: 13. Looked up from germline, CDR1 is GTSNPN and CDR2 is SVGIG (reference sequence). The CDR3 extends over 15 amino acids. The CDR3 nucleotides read TGTGCCTGGAGTATAGGACAGGGAGATTGGGAAGGCTACACCTTC. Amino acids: CAWSIGQGDWEGYTF.